The present entry profiles one TCR beta chain with its context. This sample stems from a study of blood T cells in healthy people across ages. A second PCR of 7 to 11 cycles used a sample-barcoded 5' primer and a J-beta primer mix. TCRdb used MiXCR to reprocess the 5' RACE reads, holding one entry per CDR3 protein. This sample carries nearly 800,000 distinct CDR3 sequences, more than 55% of them seen once, and the ten largest clones take 25% to 30%. The CDR3 is 15 residues long. CDR1 is MDHEN, CDR2 SYDVKM, per germline. V gave up 5 bases and J gave up 8 bases; unmatched junction bases: 8. The sequence was obtained from a man between 40 and 49 years old in good health. Sequencing input: blood. The chain links TRBV28 to TRBJ2-1, with 11 bases aligning to TRBD2. The chain's CDR3 is CASSTVAGGRDEQFF. As DNA, the CDR3 is TGTGCCAGCAGTACTGTAGCGGGAGGGCGGGATGAGCAGTTCTTC.